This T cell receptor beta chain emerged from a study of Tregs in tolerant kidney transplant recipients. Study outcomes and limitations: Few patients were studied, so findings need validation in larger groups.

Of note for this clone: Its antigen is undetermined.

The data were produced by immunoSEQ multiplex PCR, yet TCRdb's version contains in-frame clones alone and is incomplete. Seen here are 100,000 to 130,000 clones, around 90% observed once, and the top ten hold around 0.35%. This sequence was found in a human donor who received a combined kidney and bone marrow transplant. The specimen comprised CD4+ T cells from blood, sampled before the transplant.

The DNA of the CDR3 is TGTGCCAGCAGCAAAGAGGTGCAGGGACAGGGGGGCGAAGCTTTCTTT. Translating gives CASSKEVQGQGGEAFF. The rearrangement links TRBV21-1 to TRBJ1-1; TRBD1 is the table's D call and was not checked against the DNA. TRBV21-1 is flagged as a pseudogene. The CDR3 loop spans 16 amino acids.